This T cell receptor (beta chain) derives from a study of tumor-infiltrating lymphocytes in localized non-small cell lung cancer. Whole-study context: Some samples were collected after neoadjuvant chemotherapy; smokers, never-smokers and several histologies were included. From each patient, both tumor and uninvolved lung, non-adjacent to tumor, were sampled.

Study observations and caveats: IM1 and IM2 tumors showed no difference in T-cell fraction.

Some clones are missing from TCRdb's copy, which holds only in-frame ones; the method was immunoSEQ multiplex PCR. This sample yields 10,000 or so clones, of which roughly 80% are seen a single time; about a sixth belongs to the top ten. V dropped 4 bases and J dropped 3; count of bases not matched to a gene: 6. There are 14 residues in the CDR3. Per germline, CDR1 MNHNS and CDR2 SASEGT. This clone was detected only a few times. Antigen: not known. V usage is TRBV6-1 and J usage is TRBJ2-7; 7 nucleotides line up with TRBD2. The TCR sequence derives from a human donor with non-small cell lung cancer. The sequencing sample was made of uninvolved lung tissue not adjacent to the tumor. The CDR3 sequence: CASSAWASGYEQYF. The DNA for the CDR3 is TGTGCCAGCAGTGCCTGGGCTAGCGGCTACGAGCAGTACTTC.